These 18 T cell receptor beta chains came from one sample sequenced in a study of cytomegalovirus exposure and HLA in healthy donors. Clones were read by immunoSEQ multiplex PCR, and TCRdb kept only the in-frame ones, dropping some. This sample yields 280,000 or so clones, of which 70% to 90% are seen a single time; approximately 0.9% belongs to the top ten. The sequenced material came from PBMCs. These receptors were obtained from a young woman in good health and CMV-seronegative.

Only one count was recorded for this clone. J is TRBJ2-3 and V is TRBV4-3; the D is unclear. CDR3 length equals 16 residues. Germline lookup yields CDR1 LGHNA and CDR2 YSLEER. V dropped 0 bases and J dropped 2 bases, with 12 bases sitting between them. CDR3 bases: TGCGCCAGCAGCCAAGAGAGCGATTCCCCCACAGATACGCAGTATTTT. Amino acids: CASSQESDSPTDTQYF.

This clone was recorded only once. The chain has TRBV15 and TRBJ2-5, with TRBD1 identical over 9 bases. V was pared by 5 bases and J by 7 bases, with 5 bases of the junction left unmatched. This CDR3 region has 13 residues. Germline values: CDR1 LNHNV, CDR2 YYDKDF (reference sequence). The CDR3 coding sequence is TGTGCCACCAGCGGGACAGGGACCGGGACCCAGTACTTC. Protein: CATSGTGTGTQYF. The variable domain in full, with the rest retrieved from reference TRBV15 and TRBJ2-5, is DAMVIQNPRYQVTQFGKPVTLSCSQTLNHNVMYWYQQKSSQAPKLLFHYYDKDFNNEADTPDNFQSRRPNTSFCFLDIRSPGLGDTAMYLCATSGTGTGTQYFGPGTRLLVL.

The chain has TRBV30 and TRBJ1-4; 8 bases are a match to TRBD1. This CDR3 region has 14 residues. The ends lost 2 bases at V and 7 bases at J; junction bases unmatched: 6. CDR1 GTSNPN and CDR2 SVGIG come from the germline V gene (reference sequence). The DNA for the CDR3 is TGTGCCTGGAGTAGTACAGGGGGAAGTGAAAAACTGTTTTTT. Translation gives CAWSSTGGSEKLFF.

The genes are TRBV28 and TRBJ1-1; D perhaps matches TRBD1 (6 bases). Trimming removed 1 base at V and 5 bases at J, with 14 bases between. In germline, CDR1 is MDHEN, CDR2 SYDVKM. There are 15 residues in the CDR3. The CDR3 DNA follows: TGTGCCAGCAGTTTATCTACAGGGTTGGGTACTGAAGCTTTCTTT. This gives the protein CASSLSTGLGTEAFF.

The chain is built from TRBV15 and TRBJ1-2; weak D call: TRBD1 (6 bases). Germline CDR1 and CDR2: LNHNV and YYDKDF (reference sequence). V was shortened by 4 bases and J by 0 bases, with 12 bases between the two germline ends. The CDR3 consists of 15 residues. The CDR3 coding sequence is TGTGCCACCAGCACGAGGACAGAATCTAACTATGGCTACACCTTC. Translation gives CATSTRTESNYGYTF. Together with reference TRBV15 and TRBJ1-2, the CDR3 gives the full variable domain: DAMVIQNPRYQVTQFGKPVTLSCSQTLNHNVMYWYQQKSSQAPKLLFHYYDKDFNNEADTPDNFQSRRPNTSFCFLDIRSPGLGDTAMYLCATSTRTESNYGYTFGSGTRLTVV.

The rearrangement links TRBV4-1 to TRBJ1-1, with 7 bases identical to TRBD1. The germline V gene encodes CDR1 MGHRA and CDR2 YSYEKL. J lost 3 bases, V lost 1 base, and 8 bases had no gene match. The CDR3 runs to 16 residues. This CDR3 reads CASSQGGGRGDTEAFF. The CDR3 DNA reads as TGCGCCAGCAGCCAAGGAGGGGGCCGTGGAGACACTGAAGCTTTCTTT.

The rearrangement joins TRBV27 to TRBJ2-1; D not resolved. Trimming removed 6 bases at V and 6 bases at J, with 21 bases between. Germline CDR1 MNHEY, CDR2 SMNVEV (reference sequence). This CDR3 contains 16 residues. The CDR3 coding sequence is TGTGCCAGCAGCCTTCTGACTCCCGACTCGAGCAATGAGCAGTTCTTC. Translating gives CASSLLTPDSSNEQFF.

The genes are TRBV28 and TRBJ2-3; tentative D call: TRBD1 (6 bases). CDR1 and CDR2 (germline): MDHEN, SYDVKM. Trimming left V 10 bases short and J 3 bases short, with 11 bases between. This CDR3 spans 12 amino acids. CDR3 nucleotides: TGTGCCACAGGGGAGTTAACAGATACGCAGTATTTT. It encodes CATGELTDTQYF.

The V gene is TRBV16, the J gene TRBJ1-2; perhaps TRBD1 as D (6 bases). Germline V CDR1 and CDR2: KGHSY, FQNENV. The length of the CDR3 is 18 residues. Trimming left V 0 bases short and J 4 bases short, with 21 bases between. The CDR3 reads CASSQSKGVASLGYGYTF. Here the CDR3 DNA reads TGTGCCAGCAGCCAATCGAAGGGGGTCGCATCACTGGGCTATGGCTACACCTTC.

The CDR3 DNA follows: TGTGCCAGCAGTTACGCTGGCGGCTCCTACGAGCAGTACTTC. It encodes CASSYAGGSYEQYF. The chain combines TRBV6-6 with TRBJ2-7; D remains unclear. Trimming shortened V by 2 bases and J by 0 bases, and 8 bases separated the two germline ends. CDR1 MNHNY and CDR2 SVGAGI come from the germline V gene (reference sequence). CDR3 length: 14 residues.

The chain carries TRBV28 and TRBJ1-1; D unclear. Trimming shortened V by 3 bases and J by 6 bases, and 8 bases separated the two germline ends. CDR3 length: 12 residues. Looked up from germline, CDR1 is MDHEN and CDR2 is SYDVKM. CDR3 region: CASSLRASEAFF. The CDR3 DNA reads TGTGCCAGCAGTTTGAGGGCGTCTGAAGCTTTCTTT.

The rearrangement links TRBV18 to TRBJ2-7, with 9 bases matching TRBD1. Germline CDR1 is KGHSH and CDR2 is LQKENI. The V gene end was trimmed by 3 bases and the J gene end by 3 bases; junction bases not matched to a gene: 6. CDR3 length equals 15 residues. CDR3 residues: CASSPQRQGGYEQYF. CDR3 DNA sequence: TGTGCCAGCTCACCCCAGCGACAGGGGGGCTACGAGCAGTACTTC.

The chain employs TRBV28 and TRBJ2-3, with TRBD1 matching 9 bases. Trimming removed 8 bases from V and 0 bases from J; junction bases left unmatched: 3. Germline V gene data show CDR1 as MDHEN and CDR2 as SYDVKM. CDR3 length: 14 amino acids. The chain's CDR3 is CASVGTGSTDTQYF. The CDR3 DNA sequence: TGTGCCAGCGTGGGGACAGGGAGCACAGATACGCAGTATTTT.

The sample holds a few counts of this clone. This chain connects TRBV20-1 to TRBJ1-2; D is uncertain. The CDR3 is 10 amino acids. From germline, CDR1 is DFQATT and CDR2 SNEGSKA (reference sequence). The V gene lost 7 bases and the J gene lost 4 bases, with 7 bases spanning the gap. The CDR3 sequence is CSVGGYGYTF. The DNA for the CDR3 is TGCAGTGTTGGAGGCTATGGCTACACCTTC.

This clone appeared a single time. The chain joins TRBV4-1 to TRBJ2-7; 9 nucleotides align to TRBD2. CDR1 is MGHRA and CDR2 is YSYEKL in the germline V gene. With V trimmed by 1 base and J by 4 bases, 8 bases remained unmatched. The CDR3 runs 16 residues. The CDR3 DNA is TGCGCCAGCAGCCAAGCGGCGGGAGGGCCTACGTACGAGCAGTACTTC. Amino acid sequence: CASSQAAGGPTYEQYF.

This chain links TRBV4-1 with TRBJ2-5, with TRBD1 identical over 10 bases. Germline loops: CDR1 MGHRA, CDR2 YSYEKL. Trimming at V came to 3 bases and at J to 2 bases, leaving 3 bases not matched to a gene. The CDR3 loop spans 15 amino acids. CDR3 residues: CASSHRDRGQETQYF. The CDR3, as DNA: TGCGCCAGCAGCCACAGGGACAGGGGTCAAGAGACCCAGTACTTC.

This sequence joins TRBV7-9 and TRBJ1-4; the D gene is possibly TRBD1 (6 bases). The CDR3 extends over 11 amino acids. CDR1 SEHNR and CDR2 FQNEAQ come from the germline V gene (reference sequence). V was shortened by 10 bases and J by 13 bases, with 16 bases between the two germline ends. CDR3 sequence reads: CAIDRFPLLFF. The CDR3 nucleotides read TGTGCCATCGACAGGTTCCCTCTACTGTTTTTT.

V is TRBV10-1 and J is TRBJ1-1; no definite D call. This CDR3 is 13 amino acids long. In germline, CDR1 is WNHNN, CDR2 SYGVQD (reference sequence). Trimming took 6 bases from V and 4 from J, leaving 12 bases between them. CDR3: CASSPGLVTEAFF. The CDR3, as DNA: TGCGCCAGCAGCCCCGGGTTGGTCACTGAAGCTTTCTTT.